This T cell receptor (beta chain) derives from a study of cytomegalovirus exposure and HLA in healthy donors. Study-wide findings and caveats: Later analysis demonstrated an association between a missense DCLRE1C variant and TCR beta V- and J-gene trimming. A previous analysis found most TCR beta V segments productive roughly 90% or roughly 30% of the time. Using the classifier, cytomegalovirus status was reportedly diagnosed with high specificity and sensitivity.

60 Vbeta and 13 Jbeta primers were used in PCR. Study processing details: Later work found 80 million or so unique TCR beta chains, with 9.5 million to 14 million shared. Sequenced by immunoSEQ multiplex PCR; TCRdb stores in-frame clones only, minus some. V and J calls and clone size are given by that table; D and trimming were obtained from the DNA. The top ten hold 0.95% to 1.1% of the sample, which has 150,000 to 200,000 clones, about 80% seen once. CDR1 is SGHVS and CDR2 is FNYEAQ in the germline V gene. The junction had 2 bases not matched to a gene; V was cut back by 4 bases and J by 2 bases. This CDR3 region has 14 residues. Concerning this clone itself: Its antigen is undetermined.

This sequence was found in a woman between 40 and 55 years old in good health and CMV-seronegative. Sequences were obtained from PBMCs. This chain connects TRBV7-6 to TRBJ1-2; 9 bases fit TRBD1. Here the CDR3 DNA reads TGTGCCAGCAGCTCAACAGGGGGCAACTATGGCTACACCTTC. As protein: CASSSTGGNYGYTF.